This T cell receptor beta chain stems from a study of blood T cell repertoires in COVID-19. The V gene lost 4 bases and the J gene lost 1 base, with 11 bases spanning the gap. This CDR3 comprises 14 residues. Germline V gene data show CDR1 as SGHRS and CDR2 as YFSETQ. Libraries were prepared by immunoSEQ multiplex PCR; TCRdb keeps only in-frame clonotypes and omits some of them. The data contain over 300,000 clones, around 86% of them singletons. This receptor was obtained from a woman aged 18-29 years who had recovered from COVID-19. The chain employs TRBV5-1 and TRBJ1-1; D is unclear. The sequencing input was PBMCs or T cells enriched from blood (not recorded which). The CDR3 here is CASSPLGQNTEAFF. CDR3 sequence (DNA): TGCGCCAGCAGCCCACTGGGCCAGAACACTGAAGCTTTCTTT.